These 10 T cell receptor beta chains were all obtained from the same sample, sequenced in a study of T cells in women clearing cervical HPV infection. Generated by immunoSEQ multiplex PCR, the TCRdb table keeps only in-frame clones and is missing some. The sample totals roughly 32,000 clones. The specimen was blood buffy coat. All receptors derive from a woman between 18 and 70 years old with a cervical HPV16 infection that either progressed to CIN3+ or cleared (not recorded which).

Worth noting for this clone: The read finishes 3 residues shy of the CDR3 end, and the germline J gene is used to complete it. The chain employs TRBV2 and TRBJ2-3; D is possibly TRBD2 (6 bases). The CDR3 spans 13 residues. CDR1 and CDR2 (germline): SNHLY, FYNNEI. CDR3: CASEFSGQETQYF. The CDR3 DNA, read in part, is TGTGCCAGCGAATTTAGCGGACAAGAGACG. Variable domain in full (rest from reference TRBV2 and TRBJ2-3): EPEVTQTPSHQVTQMGQEVILRCVPISNHLYFYWYRQILGQKVEFLVSFYNNEISEKSEIFDDQFSVERPDGSNFTLKIRSTKLEDSAMYFCASEFSGQETQYFGPGTRLTVL.

Comments on this clone: Read data end 3 residues before the CDR3 end; the end is taken from the germline J gene. The chain combines TRBV5-1 with TRBJ2-3, with TRBD2 identical over 10 bases. CDR3 length equals 18 residues. Germline-derived CDR1 and CDR2 are SGHRS and YFSETQ. The CDR3 here is CASSLPVAGGKPGETQYF. CDR3 bases read: TGCGCCAGCAGCTTACCCGTAGCGGGAGGTAAACCAGGTGAGACG. Full variable domain (missing parts from reference TRBV5-1 and TRBJ2-3): KAGVTQTPRYLIKTRGQQVTLSCSPISGHRSVSWYQQTPGQGLQFLFEYFSETQRNKGNFPGRFSGRQFSNSRSEMNVSTLELGDSALYLCASSLPVAGGKPGETQYFGPGTRLTVL.

In the case of this clone: The CDR3 end lies 3 residues beyond the end of the read and is filled in from the germline J gene. The V gene is TRBV30, the J gene TRBJ2-7; 8 nucleotides agree with TRBD2. Trimming took 1 base from V and 4 from J; bases not matched to a gene: 6. Looked up from germline, CDR1 is GTSNPN and CDR2 is SVGIG (reference sequence). The CDR3 loop spans 14 amino acids. The CDR3 is CAWSESGGPYEQYF. Incomplete CDR3 DNA: TGTGCCTGGAGTGAAAGCGGGGGACCTTACGAG. Full variable domain (missing parts from reference TRBV30 and TRBJ2-7): SQTIHQWPATLVQPVGSPLSLECTVEGTSNPNLYWYRQAAGRGLQLLFYSVGIGQISSEVPQNLSASRPQDRQFILSSKKLLLSDSGFYLCAWSESGGPYEQYFGPGTRLTVT.

As for this clone: Coverage ceases 3 residues before the CDR3 finishes, and the germline J gene fills in the end. The chain recombines TRBV7-9 with TRBJ2-1; D possibly corresponds to TRBD1 (6 bases). Per germline, CDR1 SEHNR and CDR2 FQNEAQ (reference sequence). The CDR3 length is 15 residues. V gave up 5 bases and J gave up 3 bases, with 14 bases separating them. CDR3 bases read: TGTGCCAGCAGCCCTGACGAAGGGGGCTACAATGAG. As protein: CASSPDEGGYNE. The whole CDR3 sequence is CASSPDEGGYNEQFF.

Details on this clone: The DNA ends 3 residues before the CDR3 does, and the rest of the CDR3 is filled in from the germline J gene. V and J are TRBV20-1 and TRBJ2-3; possible D gene TRBD1, 6 bases. CDR3 length: 14 amino acids. The germline V gene encodes CDR1 DFQATT and CDR2 SNEGSKA (reference sequence). The CDR3 bases that were read are TGCAGTGCTAGAGATCTACAGGGATGGGAGACG. Translated: CSARDLQGWET. The whole CDR3 sequence is CSARDLQGWETQYF.

The CDR3 is CASRRDRGTFLSNQPQHF. The sequenced CDR3 bases are TGTGCCAGTAGACGGGACAGGGGCACCTTTTTAAGCAATCAGCCC. This rearrangement joins TRBV19 to TRBJ1-5, with 10 bases that match TRBD1. The read ends 3 residues before the CDR3 terminus; that terminus is restored from the germline J gene. Germline-derived CDR1 and CDR2 are LNHDA and SQIVND (reference sequence). The CDR3 covers 18 residues. The J segment lost 1 base and the V segment lost 6 bases, leaving 12 bases of the junction unmatched.

Comment on this clone: The read halts 3 residues ahead of the CDR3 end, with the missing end drawn from the germline J gene. This chain joins TRBV5-4 and TRBJ1-1; 7 positions match TRBD1. V shed 7 bases, J shed 2 bases, and the junction held 8 bases outside the gene matches. This CDR3 is 14 amino acids long. Germline values: CDR1 SGHNT, CDR2 YYREEE (reference sequence). This chain's CDR3 is CASHRGNGNTEAFF. Partial CDR3 DNA: TGTGCCAGCCACAGGGGCAATGGTAACACTGAA.

The covered CDR3 bases are TGCGCCAGCAGCTTGGCCCTCGGGGAGGCTAGCGGGACC. Its translation is CASSLALGEASGT. The CDR3 in full is CASSLALGEASGTQYF. The V and J genes are TRBV5-1 and TRBJ2-5, with 7 bases aligning to TRBD2. The read gets to within 3 residues of the CDR3 end, and the germline J gene fills in the rest. V lost 0 bases to trimming and J lost 7 bases; unmatched junction nucleotides: 12. The length of the CDR3 is 16 residues. Germline V gives CDR1 SGHRS, CDR2 YFSETQ.

Comment on this clone: The CDR3 extends 3 residues past the end of the read, so its final part is completed from the germline J gene. V gene TRBV5-4 combines with J gene TRBJ2-7, with TRBD1 matching 7 bases. Looked up from germline, CDR1 is SGHNT and CDR2 is YYREEE (reference sequence). Trimming removed 4 bases from V and 3 bases from J; junction bases left unmatched: 7. This CDR3 comprises 14 residues. The part of the CDR3 DNA that was read is TGTGCCAGCAGCAAAGGACAGGATCGCTACGAG. Protein sequence: CASSKGQDRYE. The CDR3 in its entirety is CASSKGQDRYEQYF.

Points on this clone: The sequence runs out 3 residues before the end of the CDR3; the remainder is reconstructed from the germline J gene. The chain links TRBV7-3 to TRBJ2-1, with 7 bases fitting TRBD2. Trimming at V came to 5 bases and at J to 4 bases, leaving 8 bases not matched to a gene. CDR3 length equals 15 residues. The germline gives CDR1 SGHTA, CDR2 FQGTGA. Incomplete CDR3 DNA: TGTGCCAGCAGCCCAGCGGGACCACTATACAATGAG. This codes for CASSPAGPLYNE. The whole CDR3 reads CASSPAGPLYNEQFF.